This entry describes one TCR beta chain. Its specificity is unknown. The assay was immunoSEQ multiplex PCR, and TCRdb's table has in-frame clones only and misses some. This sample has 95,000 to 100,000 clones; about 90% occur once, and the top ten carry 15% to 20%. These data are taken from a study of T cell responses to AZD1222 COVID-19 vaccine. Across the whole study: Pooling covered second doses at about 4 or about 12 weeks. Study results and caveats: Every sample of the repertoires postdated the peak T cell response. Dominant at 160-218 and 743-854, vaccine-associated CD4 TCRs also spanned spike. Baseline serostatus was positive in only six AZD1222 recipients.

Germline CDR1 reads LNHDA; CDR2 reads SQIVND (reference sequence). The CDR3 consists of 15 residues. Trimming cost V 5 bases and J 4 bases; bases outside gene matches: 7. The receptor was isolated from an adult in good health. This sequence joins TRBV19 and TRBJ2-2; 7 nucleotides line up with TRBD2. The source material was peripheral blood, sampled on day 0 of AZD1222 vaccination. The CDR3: CASSVGSGFTGELFF. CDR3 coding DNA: TGTGCCAGTAGTGTTGGTAGCGGGTTCACCGGGGAGCTGTTTTTT.